This T cell receptor beta chain was recorded in a study of blood T cell repertoires in COVID-19 (dated by TCRdb to 2018 to 2021). Looking at the study overall: The collaborator samples originated in the United States, Italy and Spain and spanned the acute and convalescent phases of COVID-19. The material from the prospective study consisted of cDNA or gDNA derived from T cells, B-cell-depleted T cells, or PBMCs. Deeply sampled blood TCRbeta repertoires from subjects exposed to, actively infected with, or recovered from COVID-19 were included in the dataset. The repertoires were made available in a free public database intended to serve as a resource for research on the immune response to SARS-CoV-2. Samples came from the ongoing ImmuneRACE study (first 160 participants) plus 1,254 subjects from 6 global collaborators. Sample metadata almost always included a de-identified subject ID, COVID-19 status, age in years and sex. Where available, HLA class I and class II types were obtained from metadata supplied by the sample provider rather than from assay-based typing.

TCRbeta CDR3 regions were amplified from genomic DNA using the immunoSEQ Assay, a bias-controlled multiplex PCR. Turning to the authors' computational methods: The number of nucleated cells in each sample was estimated by amplification of reference gene primers within the assay. Sequence reads were collapsed and filtered to measure the absolute abundance of every unique TCRbeta CDR3 rearrangement. For each sample, productive Simpson clonality was calculated as the square root of Simpson's diversity index over productive rearrangements. The clones in this table, taken by TCRdb from immuneACCESS, are in-frame only. Not every clone is retained; where verified, under half of the shortfall comes from an unresolved V gene, and the cause of the rest is unknown. V and J calls and clone size come straight from that table; D and trimming were deduced from the DNA. A total of 130,000 or so clones appear in this sample, more than 65% of them only once. The ten largest clones capture about 2.2% of the sample.

Note on this clone: What antigen it recognizes has not been identified. No much larger clone exists at a distance of one base, and base qualities are not known.

Counted from cysteine to phenylalanine, this CDR3 has 14 amino acids. Kept here is only the CDR3 DNA, which spans 42 bases and is read in frame from base 1. For CDR1 and CDR2, the germline V gene lists SGDLS and YYNGEE. Trimming accounts for 0 bases at V and 4 bases at J, while the number of junction bases matched to no gene is 1. Each collaborating institution followed its own protocols to collect whole blood in K2EDTA tubes. For TCRbeta analysis, collaborators shipped samples in one of three forms: frozen whole blood, isolated PBMCs, or DNA extracted from either of those sample types. Paper-wide results and their limitations: The quantity of clinical and demographic metadata differed by source and by participant and was supplied without curation.

The chain employs TRBV9 and TRBJ2-5, and TRBD2 matches 9 of the central bases. The TCR originated in a woman in her 70s with acute or convalescent COVID-19. Sequenced: peripheral blood. CDR3 loop: CASSVGSGGETQYF. The DNA sequence is as follows: TGTGCCAGCAGCGTAGGTAGCGGGGGAGAGACCCAGTACTTC.